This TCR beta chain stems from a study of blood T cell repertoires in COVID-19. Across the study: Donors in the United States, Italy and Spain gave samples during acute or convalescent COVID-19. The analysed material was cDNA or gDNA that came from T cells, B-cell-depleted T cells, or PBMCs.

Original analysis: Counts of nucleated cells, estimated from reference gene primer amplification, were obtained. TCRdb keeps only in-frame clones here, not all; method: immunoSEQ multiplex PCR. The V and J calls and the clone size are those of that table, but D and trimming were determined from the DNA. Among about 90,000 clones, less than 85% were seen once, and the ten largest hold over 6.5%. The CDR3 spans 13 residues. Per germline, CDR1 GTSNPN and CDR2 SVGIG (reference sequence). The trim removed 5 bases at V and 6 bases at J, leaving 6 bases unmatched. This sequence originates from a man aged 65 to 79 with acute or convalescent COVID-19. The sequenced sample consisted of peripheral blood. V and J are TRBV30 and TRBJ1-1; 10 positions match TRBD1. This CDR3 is CAWGTGVVSEAFF. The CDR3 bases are TGTGCCTGGGGGACAGGGGTCGTTTCTGAAGCTTTCTTT.